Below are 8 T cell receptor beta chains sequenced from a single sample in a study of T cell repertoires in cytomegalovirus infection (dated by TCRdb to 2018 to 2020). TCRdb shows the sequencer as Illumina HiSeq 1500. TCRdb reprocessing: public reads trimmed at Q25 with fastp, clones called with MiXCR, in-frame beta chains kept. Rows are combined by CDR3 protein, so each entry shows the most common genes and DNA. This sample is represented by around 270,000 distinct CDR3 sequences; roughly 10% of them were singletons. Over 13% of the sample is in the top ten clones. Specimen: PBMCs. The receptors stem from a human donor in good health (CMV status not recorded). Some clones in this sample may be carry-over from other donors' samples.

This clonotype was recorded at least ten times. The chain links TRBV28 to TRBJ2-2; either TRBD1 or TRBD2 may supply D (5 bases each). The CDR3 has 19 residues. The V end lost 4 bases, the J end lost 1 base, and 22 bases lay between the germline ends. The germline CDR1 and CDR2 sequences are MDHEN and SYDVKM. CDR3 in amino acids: CASSYSLILEGMNTGELFF. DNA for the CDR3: TGTGCCAGCAGTTATTCACTAATTCTCGAGGGGATGAACACCGGGGAGCTGTTTTTT.

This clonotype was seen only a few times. This CDR3 reads CSASRGGTEAFF. Written as DNA, the CDR3 is TGCAGTGCTAGTCGGGGGGGCACTGAAGCTTTCTTT. The rearrangement joins TRBV20-1 to TRBJ1-1; D perhaps matches TRBD1 (5 bases). CDR3 length: 12 amino acids. Germline V gene data show CDR1 as DFQATT and CDR2 as SNEGSKA (reference sequence). Trimming removed 3 bases from V and 4 bases from J, with 9 bases in between.

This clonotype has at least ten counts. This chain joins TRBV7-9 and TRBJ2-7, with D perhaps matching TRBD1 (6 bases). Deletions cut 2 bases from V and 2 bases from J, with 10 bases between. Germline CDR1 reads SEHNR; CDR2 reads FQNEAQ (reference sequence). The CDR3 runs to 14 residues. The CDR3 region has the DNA TGTGCCAGCAGCTTATTAGACAGGCCCTACGAGCAGTACTTC. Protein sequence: CASSLLDRPYEQYF.

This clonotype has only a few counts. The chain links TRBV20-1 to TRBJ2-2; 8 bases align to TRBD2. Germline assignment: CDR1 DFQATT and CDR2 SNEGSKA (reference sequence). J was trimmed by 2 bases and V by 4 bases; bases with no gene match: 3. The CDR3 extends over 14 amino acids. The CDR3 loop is CSATAGGNTGELFF. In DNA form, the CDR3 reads TGCAGTGCTACGGCGGGGGGAAACACCGGGGAGCTGTTTTTT.

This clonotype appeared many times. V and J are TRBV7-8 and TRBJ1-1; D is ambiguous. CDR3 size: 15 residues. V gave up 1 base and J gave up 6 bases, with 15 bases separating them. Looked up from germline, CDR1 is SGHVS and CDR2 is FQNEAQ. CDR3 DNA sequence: TGTGCCAGCAGCTTAGAGGGTATGGGGAAGGCTGAAGCTTTCTTT. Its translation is CASSLEGMGKAEAFF.

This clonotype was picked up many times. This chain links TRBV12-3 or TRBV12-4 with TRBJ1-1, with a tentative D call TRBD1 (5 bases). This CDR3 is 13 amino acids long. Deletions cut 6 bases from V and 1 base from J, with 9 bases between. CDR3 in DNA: TGTGCCAGCAGAAAACAGGAGAACACTGAAGCTTTCTTT. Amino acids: CASRKQENTEAFF.

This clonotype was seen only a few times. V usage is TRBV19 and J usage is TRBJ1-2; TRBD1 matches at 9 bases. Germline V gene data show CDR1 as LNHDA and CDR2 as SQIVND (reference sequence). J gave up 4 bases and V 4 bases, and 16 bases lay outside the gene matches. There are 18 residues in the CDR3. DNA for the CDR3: TGTGCCAGTAGTACGCGTCAGAGGACAGGGGTGGTTAGCTATGGCTACACCTTC. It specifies CASSTRQRTGVVSYGYTF. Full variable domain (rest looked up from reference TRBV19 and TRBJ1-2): DGGITQSPKYLFRKEGQNVTLSCEQNLNHDAMYWYRQDPGQGLRLIYYSQIVNDFQKGDIAEGYSVSREKKESFPLTVTSAQKNPTAFYLCASSTRQRTGVVSYGYTFGSGTRLTVV.

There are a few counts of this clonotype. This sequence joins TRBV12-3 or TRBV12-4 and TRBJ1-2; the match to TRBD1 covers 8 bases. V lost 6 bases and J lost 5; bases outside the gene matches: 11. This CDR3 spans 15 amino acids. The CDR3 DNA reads TGTGCCAGCAGATTGGGACAGGCGGGGAGGTATGGCTACACCTTC. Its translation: CASRLGQAGRYGYTF.